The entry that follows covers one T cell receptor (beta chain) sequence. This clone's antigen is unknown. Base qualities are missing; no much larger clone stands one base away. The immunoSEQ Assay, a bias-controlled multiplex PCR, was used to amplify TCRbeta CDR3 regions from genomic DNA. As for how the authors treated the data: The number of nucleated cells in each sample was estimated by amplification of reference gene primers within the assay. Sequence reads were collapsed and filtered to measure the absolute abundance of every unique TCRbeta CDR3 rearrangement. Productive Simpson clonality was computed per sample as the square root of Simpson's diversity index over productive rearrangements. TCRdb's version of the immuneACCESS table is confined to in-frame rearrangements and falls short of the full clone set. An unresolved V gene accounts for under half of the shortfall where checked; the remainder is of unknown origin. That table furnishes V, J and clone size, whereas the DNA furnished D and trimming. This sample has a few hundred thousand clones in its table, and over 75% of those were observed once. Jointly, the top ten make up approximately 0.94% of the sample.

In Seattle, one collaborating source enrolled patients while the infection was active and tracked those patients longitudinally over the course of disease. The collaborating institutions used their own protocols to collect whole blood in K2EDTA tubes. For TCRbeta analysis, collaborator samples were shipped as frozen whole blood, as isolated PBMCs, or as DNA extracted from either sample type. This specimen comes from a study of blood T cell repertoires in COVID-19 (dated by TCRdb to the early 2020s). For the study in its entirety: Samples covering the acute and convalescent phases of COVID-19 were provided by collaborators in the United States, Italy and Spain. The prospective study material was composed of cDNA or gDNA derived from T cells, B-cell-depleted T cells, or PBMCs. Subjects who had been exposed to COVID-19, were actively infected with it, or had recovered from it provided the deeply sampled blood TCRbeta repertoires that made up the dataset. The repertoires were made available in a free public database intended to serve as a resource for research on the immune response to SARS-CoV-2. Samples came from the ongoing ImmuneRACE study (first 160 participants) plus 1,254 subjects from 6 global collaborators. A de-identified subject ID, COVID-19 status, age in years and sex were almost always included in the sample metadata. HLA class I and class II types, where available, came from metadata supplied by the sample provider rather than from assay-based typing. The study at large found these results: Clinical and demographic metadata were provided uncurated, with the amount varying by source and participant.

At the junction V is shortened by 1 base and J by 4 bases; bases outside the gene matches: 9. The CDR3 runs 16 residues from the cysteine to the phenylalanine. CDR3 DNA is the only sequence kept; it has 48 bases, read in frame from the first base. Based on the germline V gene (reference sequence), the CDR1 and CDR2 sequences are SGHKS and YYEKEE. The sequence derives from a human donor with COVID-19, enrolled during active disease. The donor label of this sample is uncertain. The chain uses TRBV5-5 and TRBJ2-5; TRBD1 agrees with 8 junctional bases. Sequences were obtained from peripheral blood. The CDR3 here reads CASSLIAVTGGETQYF. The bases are TGTGCCAGCAGCTTGATTGCCGTAACAGGGGGAGAGACCCAGTACTTC. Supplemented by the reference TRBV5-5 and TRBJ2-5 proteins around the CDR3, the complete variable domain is DAGVTQSPTHLIKTRGQQVTLRCSPISGHKSVSWYQQVLGQGPQFIFQYYEKEERGRGNFPDRFSARQFPNYSSELNVNALLLGDSALYLCASSLIAVTGGETQYFGPGTRLLVL.